The present T cell receptor (beta chain) was sequenced within a study of CD4 and CD8 cells across lung adenocarcinoma regions. TCRdb passed the PCR reads through MiXCR, listing each CDR3 protein once. The sample has roughly 8,400 distinct CDR3 sequences, roughly 42% seen once. The junction had 8 bases not matched to a gene; V was cut back by 6 bases and J by 1 base. The CDR3 is 16 amino acids. From germline, CDR1 is MNHNS and CDR2 SASEGT. Localized lung adenocarcinoma, a non-small cell lung cancer, affected the donors. Sequencing used CD8+ T cells from the center of a lung tumor. The chain links TRBV6-1 to TRBJ2-1; 8 nucleotides line up with TRBD1. The origin of this receptor is a male donor with lung adenocarcinoma. The CD4 and CD8 labels of this study may be unreliable. In nucleotides, the CDR3 is TGTGCCAGCAGCTCCGACAGGGGACGATCCTACAATGAGCAGTTCTTC. Its protein product is CASSSDRGRSYNEQFF.